What follows is one T cell receptor beta chain and its context. This clone was picked up many times. Its antigen remains unidentified. Base qualities are not at hand, and no much larger clone is one base apart. Related bone marrow donors provided peripheral blood samples on the day of marrow donation. Peripheral blood and bone marrow mononuclear cells were isolated by Ficoll-Hypaque density centrifugation and cryopreserved. The data belong to a study of T cells after posttransplantation cyclophosphamide (dated by TCRdb to about 2016). As for the study more broadly: The study tracked T cell repertoire reconstitution by TRB sequencing after myeloablative bone marrow transplantation using posttransplantation cyclophosphamide as GVHD prophylaxis. TRB sequencing was also done on up to about 3 additional blood samples from 2 to 5.2 years after transplant in 3 patients, and on pretransplant blood from several patients. Because TRA and TRB clonality were tightly correlated in fewer than 10 samples, subsequent TCR analyses were focused on TRB only. Blood from all 30 or so PTCy patients with 1-year posttransplant specimens was subjected to TRB sequencing. Public TRB sequences were compared against a database of over 3,500 sequences linked to responses to pathogens, tumor antigens, self-antigens and alloantigens. Samples from roughly 32 PTCy-treated patients, along with samples from around 16 of their related bone marrow donors, underwent antigen receptor sequencing.

CDR1 is given as SGHVS and CDR2 as FQNEAQ, both from the germline V gene. Inclusive of the bounding cysteine and phenylalanine, the CDR3 is 16 residues long. Only CDR3 DNA remains: 48 bases, in frame from the first base. Compared with germline, V lacks 5 bases and J lacks 0 bases; bases without a gene match: 4. The research as a whole found: The TRB repertoires of T cells infiltrating skin or GI tract showed only limited overlap with the TRB repertoires of T cells in blood. Across 45 or so patients, TRB clonality was highly associated with recipient CMV seropositivity and CMV reactivation, and PTCy diversity was similar to diversity in CNI/methotrexate controls. Donor-recipient similarity was low at 1-2 months but increased during the first year, and donor CD8+ memory clones often dominated later blood repertoires.

Genomic DNA was the input for TRB sequencing, which was run either with the immunoSEQ assay at survey resolution or with the hsTCRB kit. Under the source paper's analysis protocol: The immunoSEQ software handled the initial read processing, while the LymphoSeq R package was used for the repertoire analyses. Clonality was computed as 1 minus normalized Shannon entropy, and a Gini coefficient was also calculated for each TRB dataset. To infer phenotypes in unsorted samples, TRB sequences from sorted subsets of the recipient or donor were mapped onto the unsorted samples of the same recipient. The table comes from immuneACCESS by way of TCRdb, which keeps in-frame sequences with V and J called. Part of the clones is missing from these tables; in studies checked, under half for an unresolved V gene and the rest for unknown reasons. That table supplies the V and J calls and clone size; D and trimming were determined from the DNA. In this sample the table shows about 30,000 clones, and no singletons are among them. The biggest ten clones account for under 3% of the sample.

This sequence uses TRBV7-8 and TRBJ1-6; TRBD1 aligns with 7 central bases. The receptor's source is a woman between 55 and 75 years old in good health, CMV-negative, and a related stem cell transplant donor. Sequenced material: PBMCs. The bases are TGTGCCAGCAGCCTGGGACAGAGCTCCTATAATTCACCCCTCCACTTT. Its translation reads: CASSLGQSSYNSPLHF.